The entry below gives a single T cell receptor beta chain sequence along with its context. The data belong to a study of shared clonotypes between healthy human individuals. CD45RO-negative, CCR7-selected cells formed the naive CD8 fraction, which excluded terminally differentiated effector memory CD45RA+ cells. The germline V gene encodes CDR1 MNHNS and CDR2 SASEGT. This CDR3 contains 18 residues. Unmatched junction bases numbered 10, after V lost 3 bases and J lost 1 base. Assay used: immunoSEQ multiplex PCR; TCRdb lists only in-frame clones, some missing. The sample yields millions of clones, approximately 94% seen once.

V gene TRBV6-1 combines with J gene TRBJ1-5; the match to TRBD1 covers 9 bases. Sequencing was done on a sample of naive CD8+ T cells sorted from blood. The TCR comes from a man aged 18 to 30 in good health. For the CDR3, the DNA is TGTGCCAGCAGTGACGGGGGACAGGGCCAGCTAAGCAATCAGCCCCAGCATTTT. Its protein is CASSDGGQGQLSNQPQHF.